The sequence of this T cell receptor beta chain was determined in a study of read filtering for tumor transcriptome and immune sequencing. Ten or more counts support this clonotype. Molecular barcoded adaptors covering alpha/delta and beta/gamma chains were used on about 390 ng RNA. TCRdb reprocessed the reads via MiXCR and lists one record per CDR3 protein. In the table there are some 120,000 distinct CDR3 sequences, 10% to 15% of which are singletons. The sequenced sample consisted of a population of CD138-negative cells sorted from bone marrow. The receptor was isolated from a donor at least 40 years old with multiple myeloma.

For the CDR3, the DNA is TGCAGCGTTGCGTTCGGCAGGGGCTCCTACGAGCAGTACTTC. Translated: CSVAFGRGSYEQYF. The chain employs TRBV29-1 and TRBJ2-7; maybe TRBD1 (6 bases). With 4 bases removed from V and 0 bases from J, the gap between germline ends came to 13 bases. CDR1 and CDR2 from the germline V gene are SQVTM and ANQGSEA. The CDR3 consists of 14 residues.